Following are 31 T cell receptor beta chains from one sample sequenced in a study of blood T cell repertoires in COVID-19. The method was immunoSEQ multiplex PCR; TCRdb's version includes in-frame clones alone and lacks a portion of them. The table has a few hundred thousand clones, over 60% seen once. The sequencing sample was made of peripheral blood. These receptor sequences come from a woman in her 70s with acute or convalescent COVID-19.

The CDR3 loop reads CSVGQGAIYTDTQYF. The CDR3 nucleotides are TGCAGCGTTGGACAGGGGGCAATCTACACAGATACGCAGTATTTT. This chain connects TRBV29-1 to TRBJ2-3; TRBD1 matches 10 bases. V shed 4 bases, J shed 2 bases, and the junction held 6 bases outside the gene matches. The CDR3 is made up of 15 amino acids. Germline CDR1 reads SQVTM; CDR2 reads ANQGSEA.

This clone has only a few counts. The rearrangement links TRBV19 to TRBJ1-1; no definite D call. Germline V CDR1 and CDR2: LNHDA, SQIVND (reference sequence). The CDR3 runs to 13 residues. V gave up 3 bases and J gave up 6 bases, with 11 bases separating them. The DNA for the CDR3 is TGTGCCAGTAGTATTAACCGAGTCGCTGAAGCTTTCTTT. This translates into CASSINRVAEAFF. Filled out from reference TRBV19 and TRBJ1-1, the complete variable domain reads DGGITQSPKYLFRKEGQNVTLSCEQNLNHDAMYWYRQDPGQGLRLIYYSQIVNDFQKGDIAEGYSVSREKKESFPLTVTSAQKNPTAFYLCASSINRVAEAFFGQGTRLTVV.

CDR3 in amino acids: CASSPQLQETQYF. CDR3 DNA sequence: TGTGCCAGCAGCCCCCAATTGCAAGAGACCCAGTACTTC. The chain recombines TRBV14 with TRBJ2-5; D gene ambiguous. CDR3 size: 13 residues. With 4 bases removed from V and 2 bases from J, the gap between germline ends came to 8 bases. CDR1 and CDR2 (germline): SGHDN, FVKESK. Full variable domain (rest looked up from reference TRBV14 and TRBJ2-5): EAGVTQFPSHSVIEKGQTVTLRCDPISGHDNLYWYRRVMGKEIKFLLHFVKESKQDESGMPNNRFLAERTGGTYSTLKVQPAELEDSGVYFCASSPQLQETQYFGPGTRLLVL.

In the case of this clone: Compared with germline, one end of the junction differs, possibly owing to a read error. The chain carries TRBV9 and TRBJ1-3, with D possibly being TRBD1 (6 bases). The CDR3 spans 15 residues. Per the germline V gene, CDR1 is SGDLS and CDR2 is YYNGEE. The CDR3 loop is CTSSATGRGLNTIYF. In DNA, the CDR3 is TGTACCAGCAGCGCCACCGGCAGGGGCCTTAACACCATATATTTT.

The chain links TRBV7-2 to TRBJ1-1; 8 bases match TRBD1. This CDR3 has 14 residues. V shed 5 bases, J shed 6 bases, and the junction held 8 bases outside the gene matches. The germline gives CDR1 SGHTA, CDR2 FQGNSA. As DNA, the CDR3 is TGTGCCAGCAGCAGCTACAGGGGGTGGTCTGAAGCTTTCTTT. This translates into CASSSYRGWSEAFF.

V and J are TRBV19 and TRBJ1-1; 11 positions match TRBD1. The CDR3 length is 14 residues. V gave up 7 bases and J gave up 4 bases; unmatched junction bases: 5. The germline CDR1 and CDR2 sequences are LNHDA and SQIVND (reference sequence). CDR3 sequence: CASMYGTGGTEAFF. CDR3 sequence (DNA): TGTGCCAGTATGTATGGGACAGGGGGCACTGAAGCTTTCTTT.

The genes are TRBV5-1 and TRBJ1-4; D is perhaps TRBD1 (6 bases). Trimming cost V 3 bases and J 6 bases, with 12 bases left between them. Germline V CDR1 and CDR2: SGHRS, YFSETQ. This CDR3 is 14 amino acids long. CDR3 DNA sequence: TGCGCCAGCAGCTCCGGACAGCTGGATGAAAAACTGTTTTTT. Protein product: CASSSGQLDEKLFF. The variable domain in full, with the rest retrieved from reference TRBV5-1 and TRBJ1-4, is KAGVTQTPRYLIKTRGQQVTLSCSPISGHRSVSWYQQTPGQGLQFLFEYFSETQRNKGNFPGRFSGRQFSNSRSEMNVSTLELGDSALYLCASSSGQLDEKLFFGSGTQLSVL.

J is TRBJ2-5 and V is TRBV5-5, with 14 bases aligning to TRBD2. Germline CDR1 and CDR2: SGHKS and YYEKEE (reference sequence). CDR3 length: 17 residues. V dropped 4 bases and J dropped 1; count of bases not matched to a gene: 6. CDR3 protein: CASSAGTSGGFQETQYF. CDR3 coding DNA: TGTGCCAGCAGCGCTGGGACTAGCGGGGGATTCCAAGAGACCCAGTACTTC. Using reference TRBV5-5 and TRBJ2-5 for the parts outside the CDR3, the full variable domain is DAGVTQSPTHLIKTRGQQVTLRCSPISGHKSVSWYQQVLGQGPQFIFQYYEKEERGRGNFPDRFSARQFPNYSSELNVNALLLGDSALYLCASSAGTSGGFQETQYFGPGTRLLVL.

This clone was picked up one time. The chain is built from TRBV7-9 and TRBJ1-1; a weak D match, TRBD1 (5 bases). The CDR3 extends over 13 amino acids. Germline V gives CDR1 SEHNR, CDR2 FQNEAQ (reference sequence). The V and J ends lost 4 bases and 7 bases respectively, with 13 bases between them. The CDR3 protein is CASSSGGGIEAFF. Written as DNA, the CDR3 is TGTGCCAGCAGCTCAGGCGGGGGAATTGAAGCTTTCTTT.

The DNA of the CDR3 is TGTGCCAGCAGCCAAGTCCGGCAGGGGGCCGGGGAGCTGTTTTTT. This encodes CASSQVRQGAGELFF. V is TRBV3-1 (or the pseudogene TRBV3-2) and J is TRBJ2-2; 7 bases align to TRBD1. Germline-derived CDR1 and CDR2 are LGHDT and YNNKEL (reference sequence). The CDR3 spans 15 residues. The V and J ends lost 1 base and 6 bases, in that order; junction bases with no gene match: 5.

This chain links TRBV5-1 with TRBJ2-3, with 8 positions matching TRBD2. J gave up 4 bases and V 1 base, and 5 bases lay outside the gene matches. The length of the CDR3 is 15 residues. Per the germline V gene, CDR1 is SGHRS and CDR2 is YFSETQ. CDR3 sequence (DNA): TGCGCCAGCAGCTTGCTGAACGGGGGGGCAGATACGCAGTATTTT. Translating gives CASSLLNGGADTQYF.

This clone showed up just once. The rearrangement joins TRBV4-1 to TRBJ1-4; D is possibly TRBD1 (6 bases). This CDR3 has 15 residues. V was clipped by 0 bases and J by 5 bases, with 10 bases between them. The V gene's germline CDR1 is MGHRA and CDR2 YSYEKL. The CDR3 loop is CASSQDRGANEKLFF. The DNA for the CDR3 is TGCGCCAGCAGCCAAGATCGGGGGGCGAATGAAAAACTGTTTTTT.

This clone showed up many times. The CDR3 DNA sequence: TGTGCCAGCAGCTCGACTAGCCCCGCAGATACGCAGTATTTT. Its translation is CASSSTSPADTQYF. The rearrangement uses TRBV5-8 and TRBJ2-3; 7 bases are shared with TRBD2. The V gene's germline CDR1 is SGHTS and CDR2 YDEGEE. Trimming removed 3 bases from V and 4 bases from J; junction bases left unmatched: 5. The CDR3 consists of 14 residues. Supplemented by reference TRBV5-8 and TRBJ2-3, the full variable domain reads EAGVTQSPTHLIKTRGQQATLRCSPISGHTSVYWYQQALGLGLQFLLWYDEGEERNRGNFPPRFSGRQFPNYSSELNVNALELEDSALYLCASSSTSPADTQYFGPGTRLTVL.

This clone was recorded only once. The V and J genes are TRBV5-8 and TRBJ2-5, with D uncertain. Germline V gene data show CDR1 as SGHTS and CDR2 as YDEGEE. V was trimmed by 0 bases and J by 1 base, leaving 4 bases between them. There are 13 residues in the CDR3. The CDR3 DNA reads as TGTGCCAGCAGCTTGGATATCCAAGAGACCCAGTACTTC. Encoded protein: CASSLDIQETQYF.

V gene TRBV7-5 combines with J gene TRBJ2-1; the table's D gene call, TRBD2, was not cross checked with the DNA. TRBV7-5 is noted as a pseudogene. The CDR3 contains 15 residues. The CDR3 nucleotides are TGTGTCAGAAGGGTTGGCGGGGGGCCGGGGAATGAGCAGTTCTTC. Translation gives CVRRVGGGPGNEQFF.

For this clone: Other DNA variants within this sample encode the same CDR3. This chain links TRBV7-3 with TRBJ2-1, with D possibly TRBD1 on 5 matching bases. V gave up 2 bases and J gave up 0 bases, with 5 bases separating them. Germline V gives CDR1 SGHTA, CDR2 FQGTGA. The CDR3 covers 14 residues. The CDR3 loop reads CASSLDSSYNEQFF. The CDR3 bases are TGTGCCAGCAGCTTAGACAGCTCCTACAATGAGCAGTTCTTC.

The chain joins TRBV6-1 to TRBJ1-1; no definite D call. The CDR3 consists of 14 residues. V gave up 1 base and J gave up 0 bases, with 6 bases separating them. Germline assignment: CDR1 MNHNS and CDR2 SASEGT. DNA for the CDR3: TGTGCCAGCAGTGAAGTCAGGTTGAACACTGAAGCTTTCTTT. Translated: CASSEVRLNTEAFF.

The chain couples TRBV6-1 to TRBJ2-2, with a tentative D call TRBD2 (6 bases). CDR1 MNHNS and CDR2 SASEGT come from the germline V gene. CDR3 length equals 15 residues. Deletions cut 2 bases from V and 0 bases from J, with 7 bases between. The CDR3 sequence is CASSETGANTGELFF. As DNA, the CDR3 is TGTGCCAGCAGTGAAACGGGGGCGAACACCGGGGAGCTGTTTTTT.

In its sample, this clone was seen a few times. The chain recombines TRBV2 with TRBJ1-4, with 8 bases identical to TRBD1. V shed 6 bases, J shed 7 bases, and the junction held 7 bases outside the gene matches. The CDR3 has 14 amino acids. CDR1 and CDR2 from the germline V gene are SNHLY and FYNNEI. For the CDR3, the DNA is TGTGCCAGCAGGGACAGGGTCGGGGGTGAAAAACTGTTTTTT. This sequence encodes CASRDRVGGEKLFF.

The chain carries TRBV3-1 (or the pseudogene TRBV3-2) and TRBJ1-2, with D tentatively TRBD1 (5 bases). The CDR3 extends over 15 amino acids. Trimming pared 0 bases from V and 6 bases from J, leaving 14 bases between. The germline gives CDR1 LGHDT, CDR2 YNNKEL (reference sequence). The CDR3 DNA follows: TGTGCCAGCAGCCAAGACGACAGCGCGGGGGATGGCTACACCTTC. Protein sequence: CASSQDDSAGDGYTF.

This clone was observed once. The chain employs TRBV18 and TRBJ2-1, with 12 positions matching TRBD2. Germline V lookup: CDR1 KGHSH, CDR2 LQKENI. Unmatched junction bases numbered 9, after V lost 5 bases and J lost 10 bases. This CDR3 comprises 15 residues. The CDR3 bases are TGTGCCAGCTCAGTCTCTAGCGGGGGGGCCGGCGAGCAGTTCTTC. Amino acid sequence: CASSVSSGGAGEQFF.

V and J are TRBV27 and TRBJ1-5; a weak D match, TRBD1 (5 bases). The CDR3 is 18 amino acids. Germline V gives CDR1 MNHEY, CDR2 SMNVEV (reference sequence). Between the trimmed V and J ends, which lost 4 bases and 2 bases, there was a span of 21 bases. CDR3 coding DNA: TGTGCCAGCAGTTACCTAAGTGGCAGGGAGGATGGCAATCAGCCCCAGCATTTT. Amino acid sequence: CASSYLSGREDGNQPQHF.

This sequence joins TRBV4-2 and TRBJ1-1; D remains ambiguous. Germline V gene sequence: CDR1 LGHNA, CDR2 YNFKEQ. V dropped 0 bases and J dropped 8 bases, with 7 bases sitting between them. The length of the CDR3 is 12 residues. For the CDR3, the DNA is TGTGCCAGCAGCCAAGATCGCGAAGAAGCTTTCTTT. This translates into CASSQDREEAFF.

This clone was detected a few times. The V gene is TRBV5-1, the J gene TRBJ1-1, with D tentatively TRBD1 (6 bases). The CDR3 has 13 residues. In germline, CDR1 is SGHRS, CDR2 YFSETQ. The V and J ends lost 4 bases and 1 base respectively, with 8 bases between them. The CDR3 DNA reads TGCGCCAGCAGCGGACAGAGGAACACTGAAGCTTTCTTT. Amino acid sequence: CASSGQRNTEAFF.

The V call is TRBV30, the J call TRBJ1-2; D is perhaps TRBD1 (5 bases). CDR3 length: 13 residues. Germline CDR1 and CDR2: GTSNPN and SVGIG (reference sequence). V lost 3 bases, J lost 0 bases, and 8 bases lay in between. The CDR3 sequence: CAWRSRANYGYTF. CDR3 DNA sequence: TGTGCCTGGAGAAGCAGGGCTAACTATGGCTACACCTTC. The variable domain in full, with the rest retrieved from reference TRBV30 and TRBJ1-2, is SQTIHQWPATLVQPVGSPLSLECTVEGTSNPNLYWYRQAAGRGLQLLFYSVGIGQISSEVPQNLSASRPQDRQFILSSKKLLLSDSGFYLCAWRSRANYGYTFGSGTRLTVV.

V and J are TRBV5-1 and TRBJ1-5; 7 nucleotides match TRBD1. This CDR3 region has 15 residues. The trim removed 3 bases at V and 3 bases at J, leaving 6 bases unmatched. Germline CDR1 is SGHRS and CDR2 is YFSETQ. CDR3 nucleotide sequence: TGCGCCAGCAGCTCGGGAACAGGGGCCAATCAGCCCCAGCATTTT. Encoded protein: CASSSGTGANQPQHF.

J is TRBJ1-2 and V is TRBV18; D possibly corresponds to TRBD1 (6 bases). The V gene's germline CDR1 is KGHSH and CDR2 LQKENI. Trimming removed 3 bases from V and 8 bases from J, with 16 bases in between. CDR3 size: 14 residues. The CDR3 sequence is CASSPQDSTPGYTF. The DNA of the CDR3 is TGTGCCAGCTCACCGCAGGACAGTACTCCGGGCTACACCTTC.

J is TRBJ2-4 and V is TRBV15; 8 bases agree with TRBD2. Losses at the gene ends were 6 bases for V and 7 bases for J; bases not matched to a gene: 14. Germline V gene data show CDR1 as LNHNV and CDR2 as YYDKDF (reference sequence). The CDR3 has 16 residues. The CDR3 DNA reads TGTGCCACCAGTAGGGGCTCGGGGCGGGGGGAGAACATTCAGTACTTC. The encoded protein is CATSRGSGRGENIQYF.

The V gene is TRBV5-1, the J gene TRBJ1-2; TRBD1 might be the D (5 bases). This CDR3 contains 13 residues. Germline V lookup: CDR1 SGHRS, CDR2 YFSETQ. Trimming pared 2 bases from V and 6 bases from J, leaving 11 bases between. CDR3 sequence: CASSFQGGDGYTF. CDR3 nucleotide sequence: TGCGCCAGCAGCTTTCAAGGAGGGGATGGCTACACCTTC.

This clone showed up many times. The V and J genes are TRBV4-1 and TRBJ2-2; the match to TRBD1 covers 7 bases. The J segment lost 1 base and the V segment lost 4 bases, leaving 6 bases of the junction unmatched. The V gene's germline CDR1 is MGHRA and CDR2 YSYEKL. The CDR3 spans 16 residues. The CDR3 protein is CASSPQGQKNTGELFF. The DNA of the CDR3 is TGCGCCAGCAGCCCGCAGGGACAGAAGAACACCGGGGAGCTGTTTTTT.

This chain links TRBV5-1 with TRBJ2-3; D gene uncertain. The CDR3 has 14 amino acids. V was clipped by 0 bases and J by 4 bases, with 9 bases between them. Germline CDR1 SGHRS, CDR2 YFSETQ. CDR3 sequence (DNA): TGCGCCAGCAGCTTGGAAGCAAGTGCAGATACGCAGTATTTT. As protein: CASSLEASADTQYF.